The present TCR beta chain was sequenced within a study of cytomegalovirus exposure and HLA in healthy donors. The CDR3 contains 13 residues. The germline gives CDR1 KGHSH, CDR2 LQKENI. Trimming removed 3 bases from V and 10 bases from J, with 10 bases in between. Notes on this clone: Its cognate antigen is unknown.

PCR used 60 Vbeta primers and 13 Jbeta primers. The protocol was immunoSEQ multiplex PCR, while the TCRdb copy is restricted to in-frame clones and leaves out a portion. The repertoire holds roughly 150,000 clones, with 82% as singletons. Overall study findings and caveats: Immune exposure was documented only through CMV serostatus.

The sample comprised PBMCs. This receptor was obtained from a woman in her forties or fifties in good health and CMV-seropositive. The chain uses TRBV18 and TRBJ1-6; no clear D gene. CDR3 sequence (DNA): TGTGCCAGCTCACCCCCGGGTAGCTCACCCCTCCACTTT. This translates into CASSPPGSSPLHF.